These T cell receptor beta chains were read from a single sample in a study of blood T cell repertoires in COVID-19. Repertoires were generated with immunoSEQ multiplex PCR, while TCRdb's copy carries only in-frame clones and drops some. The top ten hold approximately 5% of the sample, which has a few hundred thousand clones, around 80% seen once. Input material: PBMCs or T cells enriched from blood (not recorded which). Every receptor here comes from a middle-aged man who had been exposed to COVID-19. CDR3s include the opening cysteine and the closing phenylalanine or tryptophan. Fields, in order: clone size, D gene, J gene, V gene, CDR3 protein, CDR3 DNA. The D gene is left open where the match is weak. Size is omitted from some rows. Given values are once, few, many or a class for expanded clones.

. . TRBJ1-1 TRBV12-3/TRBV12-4 CASSFNGVIEAFF TGTGCCAGCAGTTTCAACGGGGTTATTGAAGCTTTCTTT
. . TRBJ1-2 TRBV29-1 CSVDGSDKNYGYTF TGCAGCGTTGACGGCAGCGATAAAAACTATGGCTACACCTTC
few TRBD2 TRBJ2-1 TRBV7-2 CASSLYKRERHNEQFF TGTGCCAGCAGCTTATATAAGCGGGAGCGGCACAATGAGCAGTTCTTC
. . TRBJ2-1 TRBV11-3 CASSSRHVVWNEQFF TGTGCCAGCAGCTCGAGGCATGTGGTTTGGAATGAGCAGTTCTTC
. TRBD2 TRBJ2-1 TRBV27 CASRPQSGSHNEQFF TGTGCCAGCAGGCCGCAAAGCGGGAGCCACAATGAGCAGTTCTTC
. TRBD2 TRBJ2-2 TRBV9 CASSVGLAANTGELFF TGTGCCAGCAGCGTAGGACTAGCGGCGAACACCGGGGAGCTGTTTTTT
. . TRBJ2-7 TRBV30 CAWSSTGTAEQYF TGTGCCTGGAGTTCCACAGGGACGGCCGAGCAGTACTTC
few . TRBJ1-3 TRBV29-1 CSVAGNSGNTIYF TGCAGCGTCGCCGGGAACTCTGGAAACACCATATATTTT
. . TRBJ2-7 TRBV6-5 CASNRAIPYEQYF TGTGCCAGTAACAGGGCCATACCCTACGAGCAGTACTTC
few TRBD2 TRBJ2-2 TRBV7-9 CASPTSGSPYTGELFF TGTGCCAGCCCGACTAGCGGGTCTCCCTACACCGGGGAGCTGTTTTTT
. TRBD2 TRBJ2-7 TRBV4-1 CASSQDGQRDEEYF TGCGCCAGCAGCCAAGATGGCCAGCGGGACGAGGAGTACTTC
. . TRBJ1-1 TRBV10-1 CASSDTGTTEAFF TGCGCCAGCAGTGACACCGGGACAACGGAAGCTTTCTTT
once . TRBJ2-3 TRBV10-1 CASSDSLREISDTQYF TGCGCCAGCAGTGATTCCCTGAGGGAGATCTCAGATACGCAGTATTTT
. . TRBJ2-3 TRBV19 CASSINSRSTDTQYF TGTGCCAGTAGTATTAACTCCCGCAGCACAGATACGCAGTATTTT
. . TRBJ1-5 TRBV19 CASSILGGGVGQPQHF TGTGCCAGTAGTATCCTTGGGGGGGGTGTAGGTCAGCCCCAGCATTTT
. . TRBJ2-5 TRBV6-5 CASSLSRGAETQYF TGTGCCAGCAGTTTGTCTCGGGGGGCGGAGACCCAGTACTTC
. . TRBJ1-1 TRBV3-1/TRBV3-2 CASTRLGGEAFF TGTGCCAGCACCCGACTGGGGGGTGAAGCTTTCTTT
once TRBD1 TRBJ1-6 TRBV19 CASKEGRGHSPLHF TGTGCCAGTAAGGAGGGCAGGGGGCATTCACCCCTCCACTTT
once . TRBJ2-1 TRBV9 CASSQSTTEQFF TGTGCCAGCAGCCAGAGTACTACTGAGCAGTTCTTC
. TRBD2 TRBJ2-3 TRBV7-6 CASKIWEKREGPDTQYF TGTGCCAGCAAAATTTGGGAGAAGCGGGAGGGCCCTGATACGCAGTATTTT
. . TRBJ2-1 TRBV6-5 CASRRDFRYNEQFF TGTGCCAGCCGCCGGGACTTCCGCTACAATGAGCAGTTCTTC
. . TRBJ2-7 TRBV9 CASGGRYEQYF TGTGCCAGCGGAGGACGGTACGAGCAGTACTTC
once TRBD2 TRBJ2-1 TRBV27 CASTRTSGLVFSYNEQFF TGTGCCAGCACTAGGACTAGCGGGCTCGTTTTTTCCTACAATGAGCAGTTCTTC
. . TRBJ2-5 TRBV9 CASSVGAMGGVQETQYF TGTGCCAGCAGCGTAGGAGCCATGGGCGGGGTCCAAGAGACCCAGTACTTC
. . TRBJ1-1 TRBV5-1 CASSLAGDTEAFF TGCGCCAGCAGCTTGGCCGGAGACACTGAAGCTTTCTTT
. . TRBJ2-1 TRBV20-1 CSASATVDNEQFF TGCAGTGCTAGTGCTACAGTCGACAATGAGCAGTTCTTC
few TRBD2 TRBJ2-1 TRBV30 CAWIPGLAGRVEQFF TGTGCCTGGATACCGGGACTAGCGGGAAGGGTTGAGCAGTTCTTC
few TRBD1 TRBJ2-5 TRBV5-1 CASSRTGAQETQYF TGCGCCAGCAGTAGGACAGGGGCCCAAGAGACCCAGTACTTC
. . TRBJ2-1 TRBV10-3 CAISEGSPNEQFF TGTGCCATCAGTGAGGGTAGCCCTAATGAGCAGTTCTTC
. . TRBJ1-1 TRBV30 CAWGTPNTEAFF TGTGCCTGGGGGACACCGAACACTGAAGCTTTCTTT
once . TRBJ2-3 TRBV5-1 CASSLRWSGADTQYF TGCGCCAGCAGCTTGAGGTGGAGCGGAGCGGATACGCAGTATTTT
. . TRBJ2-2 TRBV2 CASRSDTGNTGELFF TGTGCCAGCAGGTCGGATACGGGGAACACCGGGGAGCTGTTTTTT
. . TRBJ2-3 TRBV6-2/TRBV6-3 CASSYPQRQTQYF TGTGCCAGCAGTTACCCCCAGCGGCAGACGCAGTATTTT
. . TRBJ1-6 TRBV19 CASRGDPDSPLHF TGTGCCAGTAGGGGAGACCCAGATTCACCCCTCCACTTT
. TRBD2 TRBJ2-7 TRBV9 CASSPLEGGRKSYEQYF TGTGCCAGCAGCCCTCTGGAGGGCGGGAGGAAATCGTACGAGCAGTACTTC
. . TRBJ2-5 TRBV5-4 CASSQGETQYF TGTGCCAGCAGTCAGGGAGAGACCCAGTACTTC
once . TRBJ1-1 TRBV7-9 CASRGLETIRSEAFF TGTGCCAGCAGGGGGCTTGAGACGATCAGGTCCGAAGCTTTCTTT
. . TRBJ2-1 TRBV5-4 CASSLGGSPYNEQFF TGTGCCAGCAGCTTGGGTGGGAGTCCCTACAATGAGCAGTTCTTC
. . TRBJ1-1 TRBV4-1 CASSQDLEVDTEAFF TGCGCCAGCAGCCAAGATCTGGAGGTGGACACTGAAGCTTTCTTT
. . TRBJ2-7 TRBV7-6 CASSSYPDWRGEQYF TGTGCCAGCAGCTCGTACCCGGACTGGAGGGGTGAGCAGTACTTC
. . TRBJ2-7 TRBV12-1 CASSFPGSSYEQYF TGTGCCAGCAGCTTTCCGGGATCCAGCTACGAGCAGTACTTC
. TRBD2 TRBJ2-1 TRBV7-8 CASRATSGGVNEQFF TGTGCCAGCAGGGCTACCTCGGGAGGGGTGAATGAGCAGTTCTTC
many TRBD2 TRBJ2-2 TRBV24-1 CATSDTGTSGAGELFF TGTGCCACCAGTGATACCGGGACTAGCGGTGCCGGGGAGCTGTTTTTT
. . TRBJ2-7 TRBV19 CASSISDYEQYF TGTGCCAGTAGTATTAGCGACTACGAGCAGTACTTC
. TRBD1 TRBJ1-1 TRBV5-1 CASSSGQGRAEAFF TGCGCCAGCAGCTCCGGACAGGGCCGGGCTGAAGCTTTCTTT
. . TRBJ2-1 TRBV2 CASSIEAGLIHGNEQFF TGTGCCAGCAGTATAGAGGCGGGCCTCATCCATGGGAATGAGCAGTTCTTC
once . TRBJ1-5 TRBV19 CASSIRDIFYSNQPQHF TGTGCCAGTAGTATCCGGGACATTTTTTATAGCAATCAGCCCCAGCATTTT
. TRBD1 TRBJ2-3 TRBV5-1 CASSQATGALFTDTQYF TGCGCCAGCAGCCAGGCCACAGGGGCTCTTTTTACAGATACGCAGTATTTT
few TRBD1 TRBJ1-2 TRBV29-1 CSVGTGANYGYTF TGCAGCGTTGGGACAGGGGCTAACTATGGCTACACCTTC
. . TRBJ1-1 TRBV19 CASSNTGDTEAFF TGTGCCAGTAGTAACACAGGAGATACTGAAGCTTTCTTT
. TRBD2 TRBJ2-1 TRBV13 CASSSLAGGGNEQFF TGTGCCAGCAGCTCCCTAGCGGGAGGCGGAAATGAGCAGTTCTTC